Shown below are 4 T cell receptor beta chains from a single sample sequenced in a study of cytomegalovirus exposure and HLA in healthy donors (dated by TCRdb to about 2017). Libraries were built with the immunoSEQ multiplex PCR assay. TCRdb mirrors the immuneACCESS table, restricted to in-frame sequences. Some clones are absent from its copies; in checked studies, under half trace to an unresolved V gene, and the reason for the others is unknown. The sample records 250,000 to 400,000 clones, roughly 86% of which are singletons. The ten most abundant clones make up around 0.91% of the sample. The sample consisted of PBMCs. These receptor sequences come from a young man in good health and CMV-seronegative.

The rearrangement uses TRBV5-1 and TRBJ2-6; no clear D. There are 16 residues in the CDR3. The ends were cut back, 7 bases at V and 0 bases at J, with 14 bases in the middle. Germline V gene lookup returns CDR1 SGHRS and CDR2 YFSETQ. The CDR3 protein is CASGRLAYSGANVLTF. CDR3 sequence (DNA): TGCGCCAGCGGCAGACTGGCCTACTCTGGGGCCAACGTCCTGACTTTC.

CDR3 sequence reads: CASVFSTNYGYTF. The CDR3 DNA sequence: TGTGCCAGCGTTTTCAGTACTAACTATGGCTACACCTTC. The gene calls are TRBV6-1 and TRBJ1-2; D ambiguous. The CDR3 extends over 13 amino acids. Trimming stripped 8 bases from V and 0 bases from J, with 10 bases between. Germline V gives CDR1 MNHNS, CDR2 SASEGT.

This clone occurred once. The V call is TRBV4-1, the J call TRBJ1-6; D not resolved. V lost 1 base to trimming and J lost 14 bases, with 18 bases between them. Germline CDR1 MGHRA, CDR2 YSYEKL. This CDR3 is 15 amino acids long. CDR3 bases: TGCGCCAGCAGCCAAGTTGTCACCCCGGAGGCGGCCCTCCACTTT. This sequence encodes CASSQVVTPEAALHF.

The table lists this clone with a count of one. This chain uses TRBV19 with TRBJ1-3; TRBD1 might be the D (5 bases). There are 16 residues in the CDR3. Deletions cut 4 bases from V and 8 bases from J, with 21 bases between. CDR1 is LNHDA, CDR2 SQIVND, per germline (reference sequence). CDR3 DNA sequence: TGTGCCAGTAGTAGTGCGGGGCCCTTCTACCGGGACACCATATATTTT. It translates to CASSSAGPFYRDTIYF.